This T cell receptor (beta chain) was documented in a study of PD-1 blockade in classical Hodgkin lymphoma. Study-level points and caveats: Baseline TCR diversity was reportedly lower in newly diagnosed patients than healthy donors.

With respect to this clone: The antigen remains undetermined.

Stated time point: cycle 4 day 1 (C4D1), after five to seven weeks of nivolumab. The patients all showed relapse after autologous stem cell transplantation, while their brentuximab vedotin exposure varied. Isolation of CD4+ T cells from thawed PBMCs was performed by magnetic negative selection. Complete response, partial response or progressive disease were the best responses. Trimming removed 6 bases from V and 4 bases from J; junction bases left unmatched: 3. The germline V gene has CDR1 SQVTM and CDR2 ANQGSEA. The CDR3 consists of 13 residues. Only in-frame clones appear in the TCRdb table, and some are missing; sequencing was by immunoSEQ multiplex PCR. Of around 12,000 clones in the sample, about nine tenths are singletons; the top ten hold 0.9%.

The J gene is TRBJ2-5, the V gene TRBV29-1; TRBD2 matches at 12 bases. Source: CD4+ T cells from blood, taken before the fourth cycle of nivolumab. This clonotype was obtained from a human donor with classical Hodgkin lymphoma. CDR3 sequence (DNA): TGCAGCGTAGCGACTAGCGGGAGAGAGACCCAGTACTTC. Translating it yields CSVATSGRETQYF.